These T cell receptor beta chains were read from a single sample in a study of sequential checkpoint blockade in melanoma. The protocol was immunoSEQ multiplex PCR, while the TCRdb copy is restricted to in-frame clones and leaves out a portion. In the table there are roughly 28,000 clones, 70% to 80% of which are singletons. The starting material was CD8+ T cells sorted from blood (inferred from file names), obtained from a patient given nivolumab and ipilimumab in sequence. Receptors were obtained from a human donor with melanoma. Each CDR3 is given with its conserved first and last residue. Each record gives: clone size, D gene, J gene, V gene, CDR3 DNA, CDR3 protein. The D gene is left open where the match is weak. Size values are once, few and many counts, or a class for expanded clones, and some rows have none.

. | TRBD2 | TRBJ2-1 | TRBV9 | TGTGCCAGCAGCCCCGGACTAGCGGGGCAGGATGAGCAGTTCTTC | CASSPGLAGQDEQFF
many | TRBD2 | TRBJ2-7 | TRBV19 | TGTGCAGTCGGGCCAGGGAGGGACTACGAGCAGTACTTC | CAVGPGRDYEQYF
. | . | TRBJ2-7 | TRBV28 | TGTGCCAGCAACCAGCCGGGCGCAGGGACCTACGAGCAGTACTTC | CASNQPGAGTYEQYF
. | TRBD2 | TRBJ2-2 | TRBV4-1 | TGCGCCAGCAGCCAAGAGGGGACTAGTAGGACCGGGGAGCTGTTTTTT | CASSQEGTSRTGELFF
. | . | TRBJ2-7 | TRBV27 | TGTGCCAGCAGTTTCGGCAGGGCCTACGAGCAGTACTTC | CASSFGRAYEQYF
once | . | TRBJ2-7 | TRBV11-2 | TGTGCCAGCAGCTTAGATGGAGTGTACGGGGTCCCCTACGAGCAGTACTTC | CASSLDGVYGVPYEQYF
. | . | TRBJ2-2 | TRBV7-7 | TGTGCCACGGGACAGAACACCGGGGAGCTGTTTTTT | CATGQNTGELFF
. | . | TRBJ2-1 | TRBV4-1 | TGCGCCAGCAGCCAAGTGTTGGCCCTTTCCTACAATGAGCAGTTCTTC | CASSQVLALSYNEQFF
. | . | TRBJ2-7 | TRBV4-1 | TGCGCCAGCAGCCAAGCGGCAGGGAAATACGAGCAGTACTTC | CASSQAAGKYEQYF
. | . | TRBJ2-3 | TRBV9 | . | CASSVGGGSGETRYF
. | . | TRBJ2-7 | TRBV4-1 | TGCGCCAGCAGCCAAGAACTAACCTACGAGCAGTACTTC | CASSQELTYEQYF
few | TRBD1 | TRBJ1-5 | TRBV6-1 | TGTGCCAGCAGTGAAGTGTTGGGCAGGGGGTATGGGCCCCAGCATTTT | CASSEVLGRGYGPQHF
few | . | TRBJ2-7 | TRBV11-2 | TGTGCCAGCAGCTTATCCGGGGGACACGAGCAGTACTTC | CASSLSGGHEQYF
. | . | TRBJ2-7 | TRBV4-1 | TGCGCCAGCAGCCAAGAACTCTCGCAGGGCCCGTCCTACGAGCAGTACTTC | CASSQELSQGPSYEQYF
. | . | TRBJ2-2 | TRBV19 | TGTGCCAGTAGTATACAGGGTCTTACCGGGGAGCTGTTTTTT | CASSIQGLTGELFF
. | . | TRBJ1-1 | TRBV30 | TGTGCCTGGAGTGTTTATATGAACACTGAAGCTTTCTTT | CAWSVYMNTEAFF
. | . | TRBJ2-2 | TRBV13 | TGTGCCAGCAGCGCGGGCGGCCTCACCGGGGAGCTGTTTTTT | CASSAGGLTGELFF
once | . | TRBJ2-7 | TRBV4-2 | TGTGCCAGCAGCCAAGAGGGAAGGGGAGAGCAGTACTTC | CASSQEGRGEQYF
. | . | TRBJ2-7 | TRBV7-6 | TGTGCCAGCAGCCAAGGGGGTTCCTACGAGCAGTACTTC | CASSQGGSYEQYF
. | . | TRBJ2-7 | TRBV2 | TGTGCCAGCATTGCCTCAGGGGCGGGCTACGAGCAGTACTTC | CASIASGAGYEQYF
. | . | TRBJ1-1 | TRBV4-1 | TGCGCCAGCAGCCAGCAGGGATCGAACACTGAAGCTTTCTTT | CASSQQGSNTEAFF
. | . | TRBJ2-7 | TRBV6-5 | TGTGCCAGCAGTTACTCGACAAGGCCCTACGAGCAGTACTTC | CASSYSTRPYEQYF
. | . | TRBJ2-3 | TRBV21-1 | TGTGCCAGCAGCACCCCCACAGGGGGAGATACGCAGTATTTT | CASSTPTGGDTQYF
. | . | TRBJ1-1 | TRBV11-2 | TGTGCCAGCAGCTTACCCCAAAGAGGAGGTGGCACTGAAGCTTTCTTT | CASSLPQRGGGTEAFF
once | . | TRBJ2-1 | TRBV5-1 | TGCGCCAGCAGCATAGGGACTTCCGGCTTGGGAGAGCAGTTCTTC | CASSIGTSGLGEQFF
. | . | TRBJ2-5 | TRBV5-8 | TGTGCCAGCAGCTTTGGACAGAGTGCTCAAGAGACCCAGTACTTC | CASSFGQSAQETQYF
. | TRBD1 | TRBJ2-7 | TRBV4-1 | TGCGCCAGCAGCCAAGATAGAGGCAGGGGGTACGAGCAGTACTTC | CASSQDRGRGYEQYF
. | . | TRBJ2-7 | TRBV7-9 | TGTGCCACGGACGGGAGCTCCTACGAGCAGTACTTC | CATDGSSYEQYF
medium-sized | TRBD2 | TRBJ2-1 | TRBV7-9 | TGTGCCAGCAGCTCTGAGACTAGCGGGTCGAATGAGCAGTTCTTC | CASSSETSGSNEQFF
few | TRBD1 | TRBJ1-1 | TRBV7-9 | TGTGCCAGCAGCCGGGACAGAAACACTGAAGCTTTCTTT | CASSRDRNTEAFF
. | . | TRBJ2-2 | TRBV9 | TGTGCCAGCAGGAGAGGGGGGGAAACCGGGGAGCTGTTTTTT | CASRRGGETGELFF
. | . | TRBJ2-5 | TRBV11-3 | TGTGCCAGCAGCTTAAGCGGCCTCATGACACAAGAGACCCAGTACTTC | CASSLSGLMTQETQYF
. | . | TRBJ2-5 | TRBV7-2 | TGTGCCAGCAGCCCTGGACTATCCACAGAGACCCAGTACTTC | CASSPGLSTETQYF
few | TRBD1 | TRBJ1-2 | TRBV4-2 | TGTGCCAGCAGCTCCCTGGACAGGGCCCCTTATGGCTACACCTTC | CASSSLDRAPYGYTF
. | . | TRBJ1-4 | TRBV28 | TGTGCCAGCAGACCCGCGGGAGTACCTAATGAAAAACTGTTTTTT | CASRPAGVPNEKLFF
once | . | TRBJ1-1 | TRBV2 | TGTGCCAGCAGTGAGACATTGAACACTGAAGCTTTCTTT | CASSETLNTEAFF
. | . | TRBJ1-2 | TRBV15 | TGTGCCACCAGCAGAGATTTGGCGGGGAACTATGGCTACACCTTC | CATSRDLAGNYGYTF
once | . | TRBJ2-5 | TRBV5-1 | TGCGCCAGCAGCAGTCGGGCAGGGAAGCAAGAGACCCAGTACTTC | CASSSRAGKQETQYF
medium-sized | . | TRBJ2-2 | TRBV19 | TGTGCCAGTAGTATATCGGGGGAGCTGTTTTTT | CASSISGELFF
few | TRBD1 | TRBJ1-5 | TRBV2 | TGTGCCAGCAGATTGGGACAGACAAGCAATCAGCCCCAGCATTTT | CASRLGQTSNQPQHF
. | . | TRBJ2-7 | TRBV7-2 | TGTGCCAGCAGCTGGGGCGTCCTCTCCTACGAGCAGTACTTC | CASSWGVLSYEQYF
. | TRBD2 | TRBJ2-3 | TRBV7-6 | TGTGCCAGCAGCTTAAGCGGGGCCCCTCCCACAGATACGCAGTATTTT | CASSLSGAPPTDTQYF
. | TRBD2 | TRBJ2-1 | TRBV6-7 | TGTGCCAGCAGTTACTTTCGGGGGGATGAGCAGTTCTTC | CASSYFRGDEQFF
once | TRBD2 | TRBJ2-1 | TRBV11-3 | TGTGCCAGCAGCTTAGGGCTAGCGGGGGGGGAGCAGTTCTTC | CASSLGLAGGEQFF
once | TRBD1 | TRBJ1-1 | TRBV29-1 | TGCAGCGTTGAAGATCCGGACAGGGCCAACACTGAAGCTTTCTTT | CSVEDPDRANTEAFF
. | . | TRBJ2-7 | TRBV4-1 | TGCGCCAGCAGCCCTCAAATGGGTCCGGGCGAGCAGTACTTC | CASSPQMGPGEQYF
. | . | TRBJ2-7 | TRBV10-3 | TGTGCCATCAGTGATTGGCCGGGTGGGTCCTACGAGCAGTACTTC | CAISDWPGGSYEQYF
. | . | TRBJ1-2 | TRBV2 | TGTGCCAGCAGTGGAGCAGGGGCTGTTAACTATGGCTACACCTTC | CASSGAGAVNYGYTF
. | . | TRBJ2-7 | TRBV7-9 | TGTGCCAGCACCCAAAAAACAGAGTCAGGAAGCCCCGAGCAGTACTTC | CASTQKTESGSPEQYF
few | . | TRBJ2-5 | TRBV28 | TGTGCCAGCAGTTTTAGGATAGCCCGCCAAGAGACCCAGTACTTC | CASSFRIARQETQYF
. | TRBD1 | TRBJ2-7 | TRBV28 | TGTGCCAGCAGTAATCCCCGGGACAGAGAAGACGAGCAGTACTTC | CASSNPRDREDEQYF
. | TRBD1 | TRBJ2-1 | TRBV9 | TGTGCCAGCAGCGAGAGACAGGGGGCGCCGTATGAGCAGTTCTTC | CASSERQGAPYEQFF
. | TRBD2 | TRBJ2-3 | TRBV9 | TGTGCCAGCAGCGTAGTCAGCGGGGGGGCCGACGCAGATACGCAGTATTTT | CASSVVSGGADADTQYF
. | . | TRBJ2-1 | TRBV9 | TGTGCCAGCAGCTTACGGGGGGCTCTCTACAATGAGCAGTTCTTC | CASSLRGALYNEQFF